The rows below give T cell receptor beta chains drawn from one sample of a study of T cell responses to AZD1222 COVID-19 vaccine. Clones were sequenced by immunoSEQ multiplex PCR, and TCRdb holds only the in-frame ones, with some missing. The table lists approximately 120,000 clones, roughly 82% of them singletons. This material consisted of peripheral blood, taken 28 days after the second AZD1222 dose. Receptors were obtained from an adult who received the AZD1222 COVID-19 vaccine. Both conserved end residues are part of each CDR3. Fields, in order: clone size, V gene, D gene, J gene, CDR3 DNA, CDR3 protein. The D gene is left open where the match is weak. Not all rows give a size; the values are once, few, many and, for expanded clones, a class.

few	TRBV6-5	TRBD1	TRBJ1-4	TGTGCCAGCAATTCCGGGACAGGGGATGAAAAACTGTTTTTT	CASNSGTGDEKLFF
.	TRBV4-3	.	TRBJ1-5	TGCGCCAGCAGCCAAGAACTATTGGGGGATCAGCCCCAGCATTTT	CASSQELLGDQPQHF
once	TRBV7-2	TRBD1	TRBJ2-1	TGTGCCAGCAGCTCTTACGGACAGGGGGTCAATGAGCAGTTCTTC	CASSSYGQGVNEQFF
.	TRBV11-2	.	TRBJ1-1	TGTGCCAGCAGCGCCCGGCAGGGGACGGTCACTGAAGCTTTCTTT	CASSARQGTVTEAFF
.	TRBV7-9	.	TRBJ1-2	TGTGCCAGCAGCCAGATCGACAGACCTAACTATGGCTACACCTTC	CASSQIDRPNYGYTF
once	TRBV18	.	TRBJ1-1	TGTGCCAGCTCACCACCGGTGGGGGCGTCTCCCCCTGAAGCTTTCTTT	CASSPPVGASPPEAFF
.	TRBV7-8	.	TRBJ1-5	TGTGCCAGCAGCTTACAGGGCAATCAGCCCCAGCATTTT	CASSLQGNQPQHF
.	TRBV5-1	TRBD1	TRBJ2-7	TGCGCCAGCAGCTTAATTACGGGACAGATCTACGAGCAGTACTTC	CASSLITGQIYEQYF
.	TRBV9	TRBD1	TRBJ1-2	TGTGCCAGCAGCAGAGCGGGACAGGGGTATGGCTACACCTTC	CASSRAGQGYGYTF
.	TRBV5-1	.	TRBJ2-3	TGCGCCAGCAGCGGGGGGCCGGCCGGGAGCGGTACAGATACGCAGTATTTT	CASSGGPAGSGTDTQYF
.	TRBV7-2	.	TRBJ1-3	TGTGCCAGCAGCTTATCCGCCGGTGTAATCTCTGGAAACACCATATATTTT	CASSLSAGVISGNTIYF
.	TRBV6-1	TRBD2	TRBJ2-3	TGTGCCAGCAGTGACATAGCGGGGGGTGAATCAGATACGCAGTATTTT	CASSDIAGGESDTQYF
.	TRBV3-1/TRBV3-2	TRBD1	TRBJ2-5	TGTGCCAGTGTAAAGACAGGGGGCCTCGAGACCCAGTACTTC	CASVKTGGLETQYF
.	TRBV28	.	TRBJ1-1	TGTGCCAGCAGTCTCGGTACTGAAGCTTTCTTT	CASSLGTEAFF
.	TRBV11-3	.	TRBJ1-4	TGTGCCAGCAGCTTAGACTTACTAAGGACGGCTTCTGAAAAACTGTTTTTT	CASSLDLLRTASEKLFF
.	TRBV5-1	TRBD1	TRBJ1-5	TGCGCCAGCAGCCCGGGGACAGGGGACAATCAGCCCCAGCATTTT	CASSPGTGDNQPQHF
.	TRBV5-1	.	TRBJ1-4	TGCGCCAGCAGCTTGGACCCAACGCAAAAACTGTTTTTT	CASSLDPTQKLFF
.	TRBV30	.	TRBJ1-2	TGTGCCTGGAGTGCTTTTTTTCCCGGGGAAAGGGGGAACTATGGCTACACCTTC	CAWSAFFPGERGNYGYTF
.	TRBV19	.	TRBJ2-2	TGTGCCAGTAGTTTAAAAGGAATAGCGAACACCGGGGAGCTGTTTTTT	CASSLKGIANTGELFF
.	TRBV12-5	.	TRBJ2-2	TGTGCTAGTGGTTTATTGGGCACCGGGGAGCTGTTTTTT	CASGLLGTGELFF
.	TRBV28	.	TRBJ1-1	TGTGCCAGCAGTGCTACTATAACCGGGAACACTGAAGCTTTCTTT	CASSATITGNTEAFF
.	TRBV29-1	.	TRBJ1-1	TGCAGCGTTGCACAGGGTTTCACTGAAGCTTTCTTT	CSVAQGFTEAFF
.	TRBV19	.	TRBJ2-4	TGTGCCAGTAAGGGGCAGCTAGCCAAAAACATTCAGTACTTC	CASKGQLAKNIQYF
.	TRBV6-6	.	TRBJ1-5	TGTGCCAGCAGCTCCCGGCTGGGGCAGCCCCAGCATTTT	CASSSRLGQPQHF
once	TRBV5-5	TRBD1	TRBJ2-5	TGTGCCAGCAGCCCCGGGGACAGCCAAGAGACCCAGTACTTC	CASSPGDSQETQYF
.	TRBV7-2	.	TRBJ1-6	TGTGCCAGCAGCAACCACGCGAGGGGTAATTCACCCCTCCACTTT	CASSNHARGNSPLHF
once	TRBV19	TRBD2	TRBJ2-1	TGTGCCAGTAGTGTGACTAGCGGGGGGCCTAAAGGTGAGCAGTTCTTC	CASSVTSGGPKGEQFF
.	TRBV9	TRBD1	TRBJ2-6	TGTGCCAGCAGCGGGACAGGAGATCTCTCTGGGGCCAACGTCCTGACTTTC	CASSGTGDLSGANVLTF
.	TRBV19	TRBD1	TRBJ1-2	TGTGCCAGTATGCCCGGGGCAGGGGGAGCCTATGGCTACACCTTC	CASMPGAGGAYGYTF
.	TRBV29-1	.	TRBJ2-7	TGCAGCGTTCCGACGGGACACACAATCTACGAGCAGTACTTC	CSVPTGHTIYEQYF
.	TRBV9	TRBD1	TRBJ1-4	TGTGCCAGCAGCGGACCGACAGGGCCGAATGAAAAACTGTTTTTT	CASSGPTGPNEKLFF
.	TRBV19	.	TRBJ1-2	TGTGCCAGTAGTACTCCGAGCGGGGAAAACTATGGCTACACCTTC	CASSTPSGENYGYTF
.	TRBV2	.	TRBJ2-1	TGTGCCAGCAGTGAACGGGGGCCGTACAATGAGCAGTTCTTC	CASSERGPYNEQFF
.	TRBV7-9	TRBD1	TRBJ1-4	TGTGCCAGCAGCGTAACAGGGGGCTTTAAAAAACTGTTTTTT	CASSVTGGFKKLFF
.	TRBV10-3	TRBD1	TRBJ1-2	TGTGCCATCCCGAGTGGGGCGACAGGGGGAGCGGACTATGGCTACACCTTC	CAIPSGATGGADYGYTF
.	TRBV2	.	TRBJ1-1	TGTGCCAGCAGTGAAATACAGGGTAGGGGATTGAACACTGAAGCTTTCTTT	CASSEIQGRGLNTEAFF
.	TRBV5-4	.	TRBJ2-2	TGTGCCAGCAGCTTGGACCACGGGGAGCTGTTTTTT	CASSLDHGELFF
medium-sized	TRBV6-2/TRBV6-3	TRBD2	TRBJ2-7	TGTGCCAGCAGTACACGGACTAGTATCGGGTACGAGCAGTACTTC	CASSTRTSIGYEQYF
.	TRBV5-1	.	TRBJ1-5	TGCGCCAGCAGCTTGGGACAAGGGACCCAGCCCCAGCATTTT	CASSLGQGTQPQHF
.	TRBV9	.	TRBJ2-3	TGTGCCAGCAGCGTACTTACTAGCACAGATACGCAGTATTTT	CASSVLTSTDTQYF
.	TRBV7-9	.	TRBJ1-3	TGTGCCAGCAGCTTCGTCTCTGGAAACACCATATATTTT	CASSFVSGNTIYF
.	TRBV7-3	.	TRBJ1-3	TGTGCCAGCAGCGTCGGCTCTGGAAACACCATATATTTT	CASSVGSGNTIYF
.	TRBV30	TRBD1	TRBJ2-4	TGTGCCTGGACCTCGGGACAGGGGGCCAAAAACATTCAGTACTTC	CAWTSGQGAKNIQYF
few	TRBV30	TRBD1	TRBJ2-2	TGTGCCTGGACCCGACAGGGGACCGGGGAGCTGTTTTTT	CAWTRQGTGELFF
.	TRBV4-3	TRBD1	TRBJ2-5	TGCGCCAGCAGCCAAGGGGAGTTTCGGGACAGGGGGACCCAGTACTTC	CASSQGEFRDRGTQYF
.	TRBV28	TRBD1	TRBJ1-2	TGTGCCAGCAGTATGACAGGGCTCGGCTACACCTTC	CASSMTGLGYTF
.	TRBV15	.	TRBJ1-2	TGTGCCACCAGCGGGGTGACCAACTATGGCTACACCTTC	CATSGVTNYGYTF
.	TRBV28	.	TRBJ1-5	TGTGCCAGCAGTTTACCGGGGGGGCGCGATCAGCCCCAGCATTTT	CASSLPGGRDQPQHF
.	TRBV30	TRBD1	TRBJ1-2	TGTGCCTCCTCGGGGGGACAGGCAAACTATGGCTACACCTTC	CASSGGQANYGYTF
.	TRBV7-9	.	TRBJ2-1	TGTGCCAGCAGCTTAGGCCAGGGCCCTTCGGGGTTCTTC	CASSLGQGPSGFF
few	TRBV28	.	TRBJ1-5	TGTGCCAGCAGTTTCAATCAGCCCCAGCATTTT	CASSFNQPQHF